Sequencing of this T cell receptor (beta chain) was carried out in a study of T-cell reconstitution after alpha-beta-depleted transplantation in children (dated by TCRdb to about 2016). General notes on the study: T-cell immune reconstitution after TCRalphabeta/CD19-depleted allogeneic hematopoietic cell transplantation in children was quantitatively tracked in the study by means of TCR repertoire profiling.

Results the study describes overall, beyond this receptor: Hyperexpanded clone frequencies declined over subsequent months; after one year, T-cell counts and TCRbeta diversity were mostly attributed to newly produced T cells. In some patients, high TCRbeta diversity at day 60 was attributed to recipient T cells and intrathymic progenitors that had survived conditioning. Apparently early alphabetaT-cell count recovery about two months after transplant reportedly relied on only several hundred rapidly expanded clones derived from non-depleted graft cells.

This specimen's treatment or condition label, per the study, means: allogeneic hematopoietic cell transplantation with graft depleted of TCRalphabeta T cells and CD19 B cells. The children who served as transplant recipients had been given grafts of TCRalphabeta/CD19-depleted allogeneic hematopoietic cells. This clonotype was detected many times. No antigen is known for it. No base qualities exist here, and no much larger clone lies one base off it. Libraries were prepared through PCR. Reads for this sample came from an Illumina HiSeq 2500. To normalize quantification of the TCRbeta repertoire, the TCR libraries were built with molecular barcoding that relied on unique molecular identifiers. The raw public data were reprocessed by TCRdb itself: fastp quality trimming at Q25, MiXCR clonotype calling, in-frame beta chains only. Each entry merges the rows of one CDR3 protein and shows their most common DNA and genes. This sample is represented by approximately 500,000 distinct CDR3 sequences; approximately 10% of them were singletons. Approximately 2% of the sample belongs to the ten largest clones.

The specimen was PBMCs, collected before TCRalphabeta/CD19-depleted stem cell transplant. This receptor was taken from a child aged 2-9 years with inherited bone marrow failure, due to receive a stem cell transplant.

At the DNA level, the sequence is TGTGCCAGCAGTATAGCGAACACCGGGGAGCTGTTTTTT. This is translated as CASSIANTGELFF. The rearranged chain carries TRBV27 and TRBJ2-2; the D gene is not confidently resolved. The germline V gene (reference sequence) gives CDR1 as MNHEY and CDR2 as SMNVEV. V is cut by 5 bases and J by 0 bases, and the space between the germline ends is 4 bases. Inclusive of the bounding cysteine and phenylalanine, the CDR3 is 13 residues long. Only the CDR3 portion is preserved as DNA: 39 bases, with reading frame beginning at the first base.